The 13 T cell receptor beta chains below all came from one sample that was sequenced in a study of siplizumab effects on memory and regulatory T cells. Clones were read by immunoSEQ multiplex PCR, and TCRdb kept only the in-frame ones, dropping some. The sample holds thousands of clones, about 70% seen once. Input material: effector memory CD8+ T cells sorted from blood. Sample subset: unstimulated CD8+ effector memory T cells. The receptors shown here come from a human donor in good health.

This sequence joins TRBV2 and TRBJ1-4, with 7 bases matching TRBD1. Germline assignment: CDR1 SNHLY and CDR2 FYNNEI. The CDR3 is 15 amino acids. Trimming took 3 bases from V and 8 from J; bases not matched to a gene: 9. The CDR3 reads CASSDPGTVMEKLFF. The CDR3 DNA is TGTGCCAGCAGTGACCCTGGGACAGTCATGGAAAAACTGTTTTTT.

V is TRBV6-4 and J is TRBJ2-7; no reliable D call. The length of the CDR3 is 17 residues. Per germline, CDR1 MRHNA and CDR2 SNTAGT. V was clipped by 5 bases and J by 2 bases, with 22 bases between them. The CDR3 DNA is TGTGCCAGCAGTCCCTCCATTTTGACCGAGTATACCTACGAGCAGTACTTC. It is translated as CASSPSILTEYTYEQYF.

The DNA for the CDR3 is TGTGCCAGCAGTTACAACCCTAGCGGGGACCACGAGCAGTACTTC. Amino acid sequence: CASSYNPSGDHEQYF. This chain connects TRBV6-5 to TRBJ2-7; 9 bases are a match to TRBD2. Germline CDR1 reads MNHEY; CDR2 reads SVGAGI. V lost 2 bases to trimming and J lost 5 bases; unmatched junction nucleotides: 7. The CDR3 covers 15 residues.

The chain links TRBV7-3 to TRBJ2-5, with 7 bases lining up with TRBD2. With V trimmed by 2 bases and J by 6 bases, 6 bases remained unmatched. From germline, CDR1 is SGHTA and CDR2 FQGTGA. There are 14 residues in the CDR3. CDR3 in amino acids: CASSLAGEVKTQYF. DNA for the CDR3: TGTGCCAGCAGCTTAGCGGGGGAAGTTAAGACCCAGTACTTC. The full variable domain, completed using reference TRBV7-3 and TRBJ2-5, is GAGVSQTPSNKVTEKGKYVELRCDPISGHTALYWYRQSLGQGPEFLIYFQGTGAADDSGLPNDRFFAVRPEGSVSTLKIQRTERGDSAVYLCASSLAGEVKTQYFGPGTRLLVL.

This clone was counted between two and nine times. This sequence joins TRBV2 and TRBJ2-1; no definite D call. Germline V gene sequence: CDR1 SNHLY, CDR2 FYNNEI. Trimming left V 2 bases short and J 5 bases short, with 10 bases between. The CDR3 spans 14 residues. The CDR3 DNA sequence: TGTGCCAGCAGTGAAAGTACCGTCCACAATGAGCAGTTCTTC. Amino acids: CASSESTVHNEQFF. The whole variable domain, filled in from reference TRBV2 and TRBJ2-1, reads EPEVTQTPSHQVTQMGQEVILRCVPISNHLYFYWYRQILGQKVEFLVSFYNNEISEKSEIFDDQFSVERPDGSNFTLKIRSTKLEDSAMYFCASSESTVHNEQFFGPGTRLTVL.

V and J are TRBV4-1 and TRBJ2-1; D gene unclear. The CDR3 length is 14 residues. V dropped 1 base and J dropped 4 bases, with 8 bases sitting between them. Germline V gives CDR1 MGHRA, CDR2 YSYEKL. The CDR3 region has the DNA TGCGCCAGCAGCCAAGTGACCGAATACAATGAGCAGTTCTTC. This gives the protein CASSQVTEYNEQFF.

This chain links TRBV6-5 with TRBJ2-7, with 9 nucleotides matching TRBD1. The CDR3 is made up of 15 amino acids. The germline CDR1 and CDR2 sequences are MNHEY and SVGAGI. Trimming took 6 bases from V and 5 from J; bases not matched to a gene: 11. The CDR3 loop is CASRENGTGTDEQYF. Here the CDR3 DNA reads TGTGCCAGCAGGGAAAACGGGACAGGGACCGACGAGCAGTACTTC.

The CDR3 loop reads CATSRVLGTQYF. The CDR3 DNA is TGTGCCACCAGCAGGGTCTTGGGGACCCAGTACTTC. This chain uses TRBV15 with TRBJ2-5, with D hard to call. The V gene lost 3 bases and the J gene lost 7 bases, with 9 bases spanning the gap. This CDR3 spans 12 amino acids. Germline V gene lookup returns CDR1 LNHNV and CDR2 YYDKDF (reference sequence).

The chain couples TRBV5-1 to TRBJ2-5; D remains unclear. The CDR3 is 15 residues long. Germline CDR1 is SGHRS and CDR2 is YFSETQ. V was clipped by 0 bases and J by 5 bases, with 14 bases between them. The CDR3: CASSLAAGARETQYF. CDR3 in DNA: TGCGCCAGCAGCTTGGCGGCAGGAGCGCGGGAGACCCAGTACTTC.

The CDR3 is CASSLNGEETQYF. CDR3 sequence (DNA): TGTGCCAGCAGCTTAAACGGAGAAGAGACCCAGTACTTC. The J gene is TRBJ2-5, the V gene TRBV7-9; D not certain. CDR1 is SEHNR, CDR2 FQNEAQ, per germline (reference sequence). Trimming took 2 bases from V and 3 from J, leaving 7 bases between them. The CDR3 runs 13 residues.

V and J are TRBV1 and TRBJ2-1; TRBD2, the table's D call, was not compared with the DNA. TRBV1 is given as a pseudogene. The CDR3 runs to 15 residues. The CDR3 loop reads CTSSQGVGLADGQFF. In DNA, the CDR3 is TGCACCAGCAGCCAAGGAGTAGGCCTCGCGGATGGGCAGTTCTTC.

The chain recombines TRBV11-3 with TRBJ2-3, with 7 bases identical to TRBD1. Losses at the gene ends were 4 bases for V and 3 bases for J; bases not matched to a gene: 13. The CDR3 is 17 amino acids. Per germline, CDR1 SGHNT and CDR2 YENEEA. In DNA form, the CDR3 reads TGTGCCAGCAGCTCCTACTCTACAGGGGAAGGGACAGATACGCAGTATTTT. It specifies CASSSYSTGEGTDTQYF. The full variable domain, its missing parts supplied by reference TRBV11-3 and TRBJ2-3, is EAGVVQSPRYKIIEKKQPVAFWCNPISGHNTLYWYLQNLGQGPELLIRYENEEAVDDSQLPKDRFSAERLKGVDSTLKIQPAELGDSAVYLCASSSYSTGEGTDTQYFGPGTRLTVL.

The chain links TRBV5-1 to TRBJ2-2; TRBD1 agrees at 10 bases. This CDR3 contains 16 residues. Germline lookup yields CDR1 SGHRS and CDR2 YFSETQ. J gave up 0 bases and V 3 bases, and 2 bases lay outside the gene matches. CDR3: CASSSGQGTNTGELFF. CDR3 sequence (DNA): TGCGCCAGCAGCTCGGGACAGGGGACGAACACCGGGGAGCTGTTTTTT.